Below, 26 T cell receptor beta chains from the same sample are listed, as sequenced in a study of response to subunit inactivated influenza vaccine. TCRdb processed the RT-PCR reads anew with MiXCR; each CDR3 protein has one entry. This table has approximately 500,000 distinct CDR3 sequences, under 25% appearing once. These sequences were also reported in another study, on T cells expressing NK-cell markers. Per that paper: The authors made TCR beta cDNA libraries by 5'RACE template switching. This switching added a universal primer site and UMIs.

Here the sequenced sample was CD4+ T cells sorted from PBMCs, taken 12 days after vaccination. These receptors came from a man aged 50-59 years who received an inactivated influenza vaccine.

A few counts support this clonotype. The rearrangement links TRBV18 to TRBJ1-1, with 7 bases fitting TRBD1. V was pared by 1 base and J by 4 bases, with 6 bases of the junction left unmatched. The CDR3 contains 15 residues. Germline V gene data show CDR1 as KGHSH and CDR2 as LQKENI. The CDR3 spells CASSPRQGSGTEAFF. CDR3 nucleotide sequence: TGTGCCAGCTCACCACGACAGGGATCGGGCACTGAAGCTTTCTTT.

The table lists this clonotype with a few counts. V is TRBV9 and J is TRBJ1-6; 10 bases match TRBD1. V lost 3 bases, J lost 10 bases, and 7 bases stayed unmatched. The germline V gene has CDR1 SGDLS and CDR2 YYNGEE. This CDR3 spans 15 amino acids. The CDR3 nucleotides are TGTGCCAGCAGCGCCGCGGGACAGGGGAACTCACCCCTCCACTTT. The encoded protein is CASSAAGQGNSPLHF.

J is TRBJ2-1 and V is TRBV7-9; D remains ambiguous. The length of the CDR3 is 15 residues. The germline V and J ends were trimmed by 5 bases and 5 bases, with 16 bases remaining between them. Per germline, CDR1 SEHNR and CDR2 FQNEAQ (reference sequence). The CDR3 sequence: CASSRLSARHNEQFF. CDR3 bases: TGTGCCAGCAGCCGCTTGTCGGCACGGCACAATGAGCAGTTCTTC.

The V call is TRBV6-1, the J call TRBJ1-5, with 7 bases matching TRBD1. Germline V CDR1 and CDR2: MNHNS, SASEGT. Germline trimming cut 5 bases from V and 7 bases from J; bases unmatched to any gene: 17. CDR3 length equals 17 residues. The CDR3 sequence: CASSRGQIGGLLQPQHF. In DNA, the CDR3 is TGTGCCAGCAGTAGAGGACAAATAGGGGGCTTGTTGCAGCCCCAGCATTTT.

This clonotype appeared many times. V and J are TRBV5-6 and TRBJ1-1; a possible D gene is TRBD1 (6 bases). Germline V gene data show CDR1 as SGHDT and CDR2 as YYEEEE. The CDR3 extends over 14 amino acids. With 5 bases removed from V and 4 bases from J, the gap between germline ends came to 15 bases. This CDR3 reads CASRPQGRFTEAFF. CDR3 in DNA: TGTGCCAGCAGGCCACAGGGAAGGTTCACTGAAGCTTTCTTT. Complete variable domain (other parts from reference TRBV5-6 and TRBJ1-1): DAGVTQSPTHLIKTRGQQVTLRCSPKSGHDTVSWYQQALGQGPQFIFQYYEEEERQRGNFPDRFSGHQFPNYSSELNVNALLLGDSALYLCASRPQGRFTEAFFGQGTRLTVV.

This clonotype was found once. The chain is built from TRBV11-1 and TRBJ2-4; 8 nucleotides align to TRBD2. Germline V gives CDR1 SGHAT, CDR2 FQDESV (reference sequence). Trimming took 5 bases from V and 6 from J; bases not matched to a gene: 6. This CDR3 spans 14 amino acids. The CDR3 is CASSAARGGNIQYF. DNA for the CDR3: TGTGCCAGCAGCGCCGCTCGGGGGGGAAACATTCAGTACTTC.

The chain is built from TRBV7-2 and TRBJ2-5; 8 positions agree with TRBD1. J was trimmed by 2 bases and V by 4 bases; bases with no gene match: 3. The CDR3 contains 14 residues. From germline, CDR1 is SGHTA and CDR2 FQGNSA. This CDR3 reads CASSWQGAQETQYF. DNA of the CDR3: TGTGCCAGCAGCTGGCAGGGGGCTCAAGAGACCCAGTACTTC.

This clonotype has ten or more counts. The chain couples TRBV9 to TRBJ1-4, with D hard to call. V dropped 2 bases and J dropped 7 bases, with 6 bases sitting between them. The CDR3 runs 12 residues. Germline V gene lookup returns CDR1 SGDLS and CDR2 YYNGEE. The CDR3 reads CASSVPGEKLFF. CDR3 DNA sequence: TGTGCCAGCAGCGTCCCTGGTGAAAAACTGTTTTTT.

In this sample, this clonotype turned up a few times. The J gene is TRBJ2-1, the V gene TRBV5-1; 10 nucleotides agree with TRBD1. With V trimmed by 4 bases and J by 8 bases, 9 bases remained unmatched. The germline CDR1 and CDR2 sequences are SGHRS and YFSETQ. CDR3 length: 15 residues. CDR3 region: CASSPGTGASHEQFF. The DNA of the CDR3 is TGCGCCAGCAGCCCCGGGACAGGGGCCTCCCATGAGCAGTTCTTC.

The V call is TRBV20-1, the J call TRBJ2-1, with 8 nucleotides matching TRBD2. This CDR3 is built from 15 residues. V gave up 6 bases and J gave up 1 base; unmatched junction bases: 8. Looked up from germline, CDR1 is DFQATT and CDR2 is SNEGSKA (reference sequence). The CDR3 DNA sequence: TGCAGTGCACCGCCGGGAGGGCCGTCCTACAATGAGCAGTTCTTC. This translates into CSAPPGGPSYNEQFF.

This clonotype was detected a few times. V is TRBV20-1 and J is TRBJ2-1; 14 bases fit TRBD2. The germline V gene encodes CDR1 DFQATT and CDR2 SNEGSKA (reference sequence). There are 15 residues in the CDR3. Trimming at V came to 6 bases and at J to 7 bases, leaving 8 bases not matched to a gene. The CDR3 loop reads CSAIYGTSGSNEQFF. The CDR3 coding sequence is TGCAGTGCAATCTATGGGACTAGCGGGAGTAATGAGCAGTTCTTC.

This clonotype was seen repeatedly, ten times or more. V gene TRBV5-1 combines with J gene TRBJ1-1; D unclear. Trimming took off 4 bases at V and 4 bases at J, with 11 bases between the two ends. The CDR3 loop spans 13 amino acids. Germline CDR1 SGHRS, CDR2 YFSETQ. The CDR3 is CASSPRGPTEAFF. The CDR3 bases are TGCGCCAGCAGCCCGCGGGGTCCCACTGAAGCTTTCTTT.

V usage is TRBV5-1 and J usage is TRBJ2-6; D uncertain. Germline V CDR1 and CDR2: SGHRS, YFSETQ. The CDR3 sequence is 14 residues long. Trimming stripped 2 bases from V and 2 bases from J, with 5 bases between. The CDR3 loop reads CASSFHTGANVLTF. The CDR3 region has the DNA TGCGCCAGCAGCTTCCACACTGGGGCCAACGTCCTGACTTTC.

This clonotype showed up just a few times. The J gene is TRBJ2-4, the V gene TRBV10-3; D is possibly TRBD1 (5 bases). V was shortened by 7 bases and J by 10 bases, with 14 bases between the two germline ends. CDR3 length equals 12 residues. Germline-derived CDR1 and CDR2 are ENHRY and SYGVKD. CDR3 residues: CAIKGTGDIQYF. The CDR3 bases are TGTGCCATCAAGGGTACAGGAGATATTCAGTACTTC.

V usage is TRBV28 and J usage is TRBJ1-5; D is undetermined. Germline V gene sequence: CDR1 MDHEN, CDR2 SYDVKM. This CDR3 contains 11 residues. The germline V and J ends were trimmed by 3 bases and 11 bases, with 8 bases remaining between them. The CDR3 is CASSLARAQHF. Written as DNA, the CDR3 is TGTGCCAGCAGTTTGGCTCGGGCCCAGCATTTT. The full variable domain, completed using reference TRBV28 and TRBJ1-5, is DVKVTQSSRYLVKRTGEKVFLECVQDMDHENMFWYRQDPGLGLRLIYFSYDVKMKEKGDIPEGYSVSREKKERFSLILESASTNQTSMYLCASSLARAQHFGDGTRLSIL.

This clonotype was seen only a few times. V usage is TRBV5-1 and J usage is TRBJ2-7, with D maybe TRBD1 (5 bases). The CDR3 is made up of 13 amino acids. V dropped 5 bases and J dropped 2 bases, with 11 bases sitting between them. Germline V gives CDR1 SGHRS, CDR2 YFSETQ. Here the CDR3 DNA reads TGCGCCAGCAGGGTTGGGGCTGCCTACGAGCAGTACTTC. It specifies CASRVGAAYEQYF.

This chain uses TRBV3-1 with TRBJ2-3, with D unresolved. Trimming took 5 bases from V and 0 from J, leaving 6 bases between them. Germline loops: CDR1 LGHDT, CDR2 YNNKEL (reference sequence). The CDR3 is made up of 13 amino acids. The CDR3 DNA reads as TGTGCCAGCAGCGGGCCTAGCACAGATACGCAGTATTTT. It yields the protein CASSGPSTDTQYF.

This chain connects TRBV30 to TRBJ2-5, with unresolved D. Germline V lookup: CDR1 GTSNPN, CDR2 SVGIG (reference sequence). Deletions cut 0 bases from V and 4 bases from J, with 6 bases between. The CDR3 length is 12 residues. The DNA for the CDR3 is TGTGCCTGGAGTGTAAGCAGAGAGACCCAGTACTTC. It is translated as CAWSVSRETQYF.

V is TRBV4-2 and J is TRBJ1-5; unclear D gene. The CDR3 length is 15 residues. V lost 0 bases and J lost 2, with 8 bases in between. The V gene's germline CDR1 is LGHNA and CDR2 YNFKEQ. DNA of the CDR3: TGTGCCAGCAGCCAAGATCAGCGCGGCAATCAGCCCCAGCATTTT. Residues: CASSQDQRGNQPQHF.

There are a few counts of this clonotype. This sequence joins TRBV29-1 and TRBJ2-7; TRBD1 or TRBD2 may be the D gene (5 bases each). Trimming pared 5 bases from V and 5 bases from J, leaving 22 bases between. Germline lookup yields CDR1 SQVTM and CDR2 ANQGSEA. The CDR3 is made up of 15 amino acids. CDR3 sequence (DNA): TGCAGCGTTACCGGGACGAGCTTCGTGGGAGACGAGCAGTACTTC. As protein: CSVTGTSFVGDEQYF.

About this clonotype: A much larger clonotype is one base distant, so this may be a read error. The chain has TRBV7-2 and TRBJ2-3; TRBD2 might be the D (6 bases). CDR3 size: 14 residues. V lost 5 bases, J lost 4 bases, and 13 bases lay in between. The germline V gene has CDR1 SGHTA and CDR2 FQGNSA. The CDR3 sequence is CASSRTSSADTQYF. For the CDR3, the DNA is TGTGCCAGCAGCCGGACGTCTAGCGCAGATACGCAGTATTTT.

This clonotype showed up just a few times. The chain combines TRBV6-2 or TRBV6-3 with TRBJ1-5; 8 nucleotides match TRBD1. Germline CDR1 MNHEY, CDR2 SVGEGT. The CDR3 is 15 amino acids. The J segment lost 5 bases and the V segment lost 1 base, leaving 4 bases of the junction unmatched. CDR3 sequence: CASSYFAGGYQPQHF. The CDR3 DNA sequence: TGTGCCAGCAGTTACTTTGCAGGGGGCTATCAGCCCCAGCATTTT.

The V and J genes are TRBV4-2 and TRBJ2-1; 8 bases map to TRBD2. There are 16 residues in the CDR3. The V gene's germline CDR1 is LGHNA and CDR2 YNFKEQ. Trimming at V came to 0 bases and at J to 6 bases, leaving 7 bases not matched to a gene. The chain's CDR3 is CASSQDAGTRTNEQFF. DNA for the CDR3: TGTGCCAGCAGCCAAGACGCCGGGACTAGGACCAATGAGCAGTTCTTC.

V and J are TRBV28 and TRBJ1-2, with 10 nucleotides matching TRBD1. This CDR3 region has 13 residues. The ends lost 3 bases at V and 8 bases at J; junction bases unmatched: 3. Germline CDR1 reads MDHEN; CDR2 reads SYDVKM. For the CDR3, the DNA is TGTGCCAGCAGTTTCGGGACAGGGGAAGGCTACACCTTC. Translation gives CASSFGTGEGYTF.

V gene TRBV5-1 combines with J gene TRBJ2-7; 8 nucleotides line up with TRBD1. The CDR3 runs to 16 residues. V trimming: 0 bases; J trimming: 4 bases; junction bases outside the gene matches: 9. The V gene's germline CDR1 is SGHRS and CDR2 YFSETQ. The CDR3 DNA reads TGCGCCAGCAGCTTGGCCGGCCAACAGGGGGGATACGAGCAGTACTTC. It yields the protein CASSLAGQQGGYEQYF.

Only a few counts were recorded for this clonotype. The gene calls are TRBV7-9 and TRBJ1-1; D remains ambiguous. This CDR3 contains 14 residues. Per germline, CDR1 SEHNR and CDR2 FQNEAQ (reference sequence). Trimming stripped 8 bases from V and 0 bases from J, with 13 bases between. CDR3 sequence: CASSPPLVNTEAFF. CDR3 bases: TGTGCCAGCTCACCCCCGTTGGTGAACACTGAAGCTTTCTTT.